This TCR beta chain was captured in a study of TIL therapy for anti-PD-1-resistant metastatic lung cancer. Time point denoted: pre-treatment sample, taken before nivolumab and TIL therapy. Tumor tissue came from excised metastases, mostly pleural nodules or supraclavicular lymph nodes. The CDR3 sequence is 16 residues long. Germline CDR1 reads ENHRY; CDR2 reads SYGVKD. V shed 6 bases, J shed 0 bases, and the junction held 5 bases outside the gene matches. This clone occurred a few times. The immunoSEQ assay was v3. Sequencing used immunoSEQ multiplex PCR; TCRdb keeps in-frame clones, though not all of them. Among about 100,000 clones listed, about 71% were seen once.

This sample comprised tumor tissue, obtained at baseline. This chain uses TRBV10-3 with TRBJ2-3; 11 nucleotides match TRBD2. The receptor was isolated from a person aged 25 to 80 with non-small cell lung cancer. This CDR3 reads CAISTGTSGSTDTQYF. CDR3 coding DNA: TGTGCCATCAGCACCGGGACTAGCGGAAGCACAGATACGCAGTATTTT.